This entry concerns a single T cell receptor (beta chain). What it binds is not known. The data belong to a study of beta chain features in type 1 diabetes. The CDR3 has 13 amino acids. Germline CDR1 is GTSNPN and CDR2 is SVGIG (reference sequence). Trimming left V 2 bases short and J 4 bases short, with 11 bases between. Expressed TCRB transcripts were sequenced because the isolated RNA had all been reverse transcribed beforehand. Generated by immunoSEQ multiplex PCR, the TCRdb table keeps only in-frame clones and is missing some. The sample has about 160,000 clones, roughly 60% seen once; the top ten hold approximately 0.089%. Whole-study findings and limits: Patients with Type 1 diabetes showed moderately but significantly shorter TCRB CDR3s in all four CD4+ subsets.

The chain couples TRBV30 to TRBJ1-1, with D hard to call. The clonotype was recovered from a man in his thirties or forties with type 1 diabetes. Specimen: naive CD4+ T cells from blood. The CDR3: CAWSPEEFTEAFF. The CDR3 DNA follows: TGTGCCTGGAGTCCCGAAGAATTCACTGAAGCTTTCTTT.